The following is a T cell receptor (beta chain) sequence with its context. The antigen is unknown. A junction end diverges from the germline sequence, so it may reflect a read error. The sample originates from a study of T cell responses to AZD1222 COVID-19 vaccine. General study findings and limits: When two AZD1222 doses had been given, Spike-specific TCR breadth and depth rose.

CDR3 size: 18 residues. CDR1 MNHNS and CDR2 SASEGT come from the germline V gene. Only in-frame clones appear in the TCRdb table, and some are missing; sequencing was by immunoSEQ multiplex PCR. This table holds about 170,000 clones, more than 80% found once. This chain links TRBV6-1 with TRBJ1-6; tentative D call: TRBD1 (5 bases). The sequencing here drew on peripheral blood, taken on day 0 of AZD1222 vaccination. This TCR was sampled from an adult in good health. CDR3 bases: TGTGCCAGCTGTGAAGGCGGTGGGGGGGAAATGGGCAATTCACCCCTCCACTTT. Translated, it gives CASCEGGGGEMGNSPLHF.